This T cell receptor (beta chain) was captured by sequencing in a study of cytomegalovirus exposure and HLA in healthy donors (dated by TCRdb to 2017 to 2019). Looking at the study overall: An earlier analysis of under 600 of the donors reported roughly 270 Gb of sequence data and around 120 million unique TCR beta sequences from roughly 200 million T cells. Around 330 gigabases of sequencing data and tens of millions of unique TCR sequences made up an early release that covered 500 to 650 HLA-typed donors. Among the roughly 400 genotyped donors, approximately 77% belonged to the genetic ancestry cluster associated with self-reported Caucasian donors. The aim of the study was to test whether cataloging public T cell receptors could identify signatures of past pathogen exposure. The study used immunosequencing to profile the T cell repertoires of more than 650 subjects and linked those repertoires to cytomegalovirus serostatus. Besides the first cohort of around 670 subjects, a separate validation cohort made up of 120 different subjects was used. High-throughput TCR immunosequencing, statistical association of individual TCRs with disease status, and machine learning were combined to predict cytomegalovirus infection status. To study patterns of TCR occurrence, a later analysis re-analyzed previously published TCR beta repertoires from 650 to 750 donors and added high-resolution HLA genotyping. The later analysis used no new phenotypic data to find candidate immune exposures, relying instead on TCR beta sequences and their occurrence across donors. In an earlier analysis of roughly 600 of the donors, high-throughput TCR beta sequencing was used to judge whether each TCR beta V gene segment behaved as functional or pseudogenic. Donor age, sex, ethnicity and CMV serostatus were compiled alongside the repertoire data. In a later genetic analysis, genome-wide SNP genotypes for about 65% of the roughly 700 donors were used, and that subset was treated as a discovery cohort. All discovery cohort repertoires had been generated using a single sequencing platform. HLA typing covered class I and class II loci at four-digit resolution. The number of typed donors differed by locus: roughly 620-630 for A, B, C, DRB1 and DQB1; approximately 540 for DQA1; approximately 610 for DPA1; and approximately 450 for DPB1. Several DR-DQ haplotypes were treated as single units for association and clustering because of strong linkage in the cohort. Among about 410 genotyped donors of the cohort, an average of about 240,000 unique TCR beta nucleotide sequences was sequenced per donor, of which approximately 19% were non-productive. Overall study outcomes, separate from this receptor: In a later analysis, HLA-associated TCR beta chains were found to be more clonally expanded and to have lower generation probabilities than equally common non-associated chains. Most CMV-associated TCR beta chains appeared to be HLA-restricted in a later analysis, and the HLA associations seemed to be driven largely by CMV exposure. An association between a missense DCLRE1C variant and V-gene and J-gene trimming of TCR beta chains was found in a later genetic analysis and replicated in an independent cohort. When HLA alleles, especially DR and DQ, strongly co-occurred, TCR associations were difficult to assign to individual alleles. A later genetic analysis reported fewer N-insertions in productive TCRs among donors in an Asian-associated ancestry cluster than the roughly 620-donor mean. In a later analysis, the rate of TCR association differed among HLA loci, with DRB1 alleles having the most associated TCRs and HLA-C alleles having the fewest. A few of the identified cytomegalovirus-associated TCR beta chains were confirmed in vitro to be specific for cytomegalovirus antigens. In both the original and validation cohorts, the classifier was reported to diagnose cytomegalovirus status with high specificity and sensitivity. In a later analysis, about 16,000 TCR beta sequences were associated with specific HLA alleles at a false discovery rate of 0.05. Presence/absence analyses assumed roughly uniform sequencing depth across donors, an assumption that may not hold. In an earlier analysis of a few hundred of the donors, most TCR beta V segments were observed in productive rearrangements about 90% or about 30% of the time, broadly matching IMGT annotations. A cluster of highly shared sequence variants was judged likely to be a technical artifact of the sequencing pipeline. Correlated functional status among segregating V segments might reflect linkage disequilibrium, but an unknown experimental factor could not be ruled out. The cohort was sequenced for TCR beta chains only, and without alpha or paired-chain data the features that could be detected were limited. The study listed 150 to 200 TCR beta chains as associated with cytomegalovirus. It was suggested by the authors that the approach could potentially be generalized to other disease states and immunological phenotypes. Several of the top co-occurrence clusters appeared to be linked to parvovirus B19, influenza, CMV and Epstein-Barr virus, according to a later analysis. Because counts were too low, roughly 18 rarely observed V segments, including chromosome 9 orphons, were left out of the earlier analysis of 587 of the donors. Because HLA typing was missing for some donors at each locus, association tests included only the typed subset. The only immune exposure information available for the cohort was CMV serostatus. Most TCR sequences were observed very rarely across donors, whereas some public TCRs were present in many individuals. A further reported finding was that TCR beta sequences accurately predicted the HLA-A and HLA-B alleles for most subjects in the first cohort. Some IMGT-functional V segments, including TRBV6-2 and TRBV6-3, could not be distinguished by the 87-base-pair reads and were therefore excluded.

With regard to this clone: Its antigen remains undetermined. Base quality data are lacking; no much larger clone is found one base away.

The cohort consisted of 650 to 700 healthy bone marrow donors. All cohort members were sampled while nominally healthy, although unrecorded immune exposures were likely present. The donor was CMV seronegative and was included in the group of 352 seronegative cohort members. Every donor gave a peripheral blood sample, and the peripheral blood mononuclear cells from that sample were used for TCR beta sequencing. The Qiagen DNeasy Blood Extraction Kit was used to extract genomic DNA from the blood cell samples. The library was generated by the immunoSEQ multiplex PCR assay. The multiplex PCR relied on a mix of 60 forward primers for TCR Vbeta segments and 13 reverse primers for TCR Jbeta segments. Amplification of the CDR3 region of rearranged TCR beta genes was performed with a multiplex PCR assay on genomic DNA. Amplified TCR beta libraries were sequenced as 87-base-pair reads on the Illumina HiSeq System. The source study handled its data this way. A later analysis tallied roughly 80 million unique TCR beta chains across the 700 or so repertoires, and about 12 million of those chains were shared by two or more donors. Raw reads were error-corrected and collapsed into unique sequences by a nearest-neighbor algorithm in which closely related sequences were merged to remove PCR and sequencing errors. CDR3 sequences were aligned to IMGT reference sequences to assign V, D and J gene segments. Each retained sequence needed at least a six-nucleotide match to both a V gene segment and a J gene segment. A rearrangement counted as productive if the CDR3 had no stop codons and remained in frame with V and J, and every other rearrangement counted as non-productive. Following IMGT convention, CDR3 was defined as the stretch from the second conserved V-encoded cysteine up to the conserved J-encoded phenylalanine. In an earlier analysis of just under 600 of the donors, sequences lacking an unambiguous match to a single V gene segment were excluded. An earlier analysis of around 600 of the donors classified V segments as functional when productive rearrangements were above 56.7% and as segregating when the standard deviation between donors was above 5%. A statistical classification framework was developed to diagnose cytomegalovirus status using the catalog of TCR beta chain sequences. V and J gene assignment, in a later analysis, came from comparing TCR nucleotide sequences with IMGT/GENE-DB human TR gene sequences. Using the TCRdist pipeline, a later analysis assigned CDR3 sequences along with most-parsimonious VDJ recombination scenarios. In a later analysis, each TCR beta chain was defined by its CDR3 amino acid sequence together with its V-gene family, and reads without a unique V-gene family were excluded. In a later analysis, approximately 590 highly shared, low-generation-probability nucleotide sequences were removed to address suspected cross-contamination and a sequencing artifact. A later analysis calculated a clonal expansion index for each public chain from normalized within-repertoire ranks of inferred template counts. In a later analysis, generation probabilities were computed using a VDJ recombination model fitted to out-of-frame rearrangements, and the results were checked against IGoR. Hypergeometric tests were used in a later analysis to score TCR-TCR, TCR-HLA and TCR-CMV co-occurrence, with a repertoire-size bias correction applied to the TCR pairs. A later analysis estimated false discovery rates by permuting HLA or CMV assignments 20 times. In a later analysis, co-occurring TCRs were grouped with DBSCAN, and TCRdist sequence similarity was added when clustering was performed within HLA-allele-positive subsets. For co-occurrence clustering, repertoires with fewer than 30,000 or more than 120,000 public chains were excluded, along with 5 or 6 repertoires with anomalous nucleotide sharing. TCRdb provides this immuneACCESS table in a form limited to in-frame rearrangements. Some clones are lacking; in checked studies, under half of them reflect an unresolved V gene, and why the rest are absent is not known. V and J calls plus clone size are reproduced from that table; the DNA served to infer D and trimming. Within this sample are roughly 120,000 clones, with 82% of them counted one time only. The top ten clones comprise 2% to 3% of the sample.

The junction carries 9 bases between V and J, which are trimmed by 0 bases and 6 bases respectively. Inclusive of the bounding cysteine and phenylalanine, the CDR3 is 14 residues long. CDR3 DNA only is kept here, 42 bases in frame from base 1. The CDR1 and CDR2 encoded by the germline V gene (reference sequence) are MNHNY and SVGAGI. The chain couples TRBV6-6 to TRBJ1-5; no D gene can be assigned with confidence. The receptor comes from a woman between 18 and 29 years old in good health and CMV-seronegative. Material: PBMCs. Here the CDR3 is given as CASSYSELLQPQHF. In nucleotide form, the sequence is TGTGCCAGCAGTTACTCAGAACTACTTCAGCCCCAGCATTTT.